What follows describes a single T cell receptor beta chain. No antigen is known for it. Per-base quality was not reported, and no clone a single base away is much larger than it. Library generation was performed with 5' RACE. Sequencing used an Illumina HiSeq 2500. The second PCR ran for roughly 7 to 12 cycles and used a J-beta primer mix along with a sample-barcoded 5' primer. A template-switch 5' adaptor carrying 12 random nucleotides introduced a unique molecular identifier onto each TCR beta cDNA molecule. Each sample yielded at least 2.5 million CDR3-containing paired-end reads. First-strand cDNA synthesis was performed from all RNA using the Mint cDNA synthesis kit, with priming by a TRBC-specific oligonucleotide. After uracil-DNA glycosylase treatment, a first 18-cycle PCR used universal primers M1SS and BC2_uni_R on all cDNA. The paper's data handling went like this. Normalization of each sample was performed by random selection of 1 million high-quality reads, each carrying a distinct molecular identifier. Reads with shared molecular identifiers were discarded instead of being binned into consensus sequences. MiTCR, with a Q25 quality threshold and the strictest error-elimination algorithm, was used for CDR3 identification, clonotype clustering and error correction. A nonparametric unseen species model using Euler transformation provided a lower-bound estimate of total TCR beta diversity. TCRdb reworked the public reads: Q25 trimming with fastp, MiXCR clone assembly, productive beta chains retained. Entries that share a CDR3 protein sequence are merged under the most common genes and DNA. For this entry, the V and J calls and clone size follow TCRdb and not the study's own pipeline. This sample has around 650,000 distinct CDR3 sequences in its table, and around 38% of those were observed once. The ten most abundant clones make up about 32% of the sample.

Donors were 39 systemically healthy Caucasian individuals from Russia aged 6 to 90 years. Each donor gave 8 to 10 milliliters of peripheral blood, drawn into EDTA-treated Vacutainer tubes. PBMCs were isolated by Ficoll-Paque density-gradient centrifugation, with at least 6 million obtained per sample. Trizol reagent was used to extract total RNA from the PBMCs, yielding at least 6 micrograms per sample. The percentages of naive CD45RAhigh/CD27high T cells were determined by flow cytometry on a PBMC aliquot from every donor. The sample originates from a study of blood T cells in healthy people across ages (dated by TCRdb to between 2014 and 2017). Regarding the research as a whole: In model experiments, template switching captured about one uniquely barcoded TCR beta cDNA molecule for every two T cells. To track age-related changes in TCR beta repertoire diversity, the study relied on deep sequencing normalized with unique cDNA molecular identifiers. The donors were divided into four age groups: young (average roughly 17 years), middle-aged (around 41), aged (about 56) and long-lived (nearly 85). To avoid experimental bias, donors of different ages were spread randomly across the sequencing lanes. For two donors (one aged 18 to 30 and one aged 80 or older), the study analyzed two additional independent replicas of 1 million unique cDNA reads from the same blood draw.

For this chain, trimming is 6 bases at the V end and 6 bases at the J end, and the number of junction bases without a gene match is 7. CDR1 is given as MNHNY and CDR2 as SVGAGI, both from the germline V gene (reference sequence). Measured from the cysteine to the phenylalanine, the CDR3 is 14 residues long. Of the read, only the CDR3 DNA is kept; its 42 bases are in frame from base 1. Points the paper makes about the study in general: Because the CMV infection status of the donors was unknown, age-related changes in expanded clonotypes may potentially have been confounded. Estimates of total diversity based on one million sequenced T cells were regarded as lower bounds and as underestimates. Compared with the aged group, the long-lived group had more naive CD4+ T cells, fewer expanded clones and increased TCR diversity, suggesting age selection. Since profiling was done on bulk unsorted PBMCs, naive and antigen-experienced compartments could not be conclusively compared. There was a strong correlation between observed TCR beta diversity and the percentage of naive T cells measured by flow cytometry. As age increased, observed TCR beta diversity per million T cells dropped in a roughly linear way, and a significant reduction was already evident by age about 36.

The chain couples TRBV6-6 to TRBJ1-5; the junction holds 8 bases that match TRBD1. This receptor was obtained from a man aged 80 or over in good health. The sequencing input was blood. This receptor carries the CDR3 CASSLDRARQPQHF. The nucleotide sequence reads TGTGCCAGCAGCCTGGACAGGGCTCGTCAGCCCCAGCATTTT.